The sequence of this T cell receptor (beta chain) was determined in a study of STAT5B mutations in CD4+ large granular lymphocyte leukemia. TCRdb keeps only in-frame clones here, not all; method: immunoSEQ multiplex PCR. The repertoire holds approximately 8,100 clones, with about 70% as singletons. The germline V and J ends were trimmed by 4 bases and 6 bases, with 11 bases remaining between them. The germline gives CDR1 SGHRS, CDR2 YFSETQ. The CDR3 has 12 amino acids. V usage is TRBV5-1 and J usage is TRBJ2-7; weak D call: TRBD2 (5 bases). This receptor was taken from a woman between 55 and 75 years old with CD4+ T-cell large granular lymphocyte leukemia. Material for sequencing was PBMCs. The CDR3, as DNA: TGCGCCAGCAGCGCACGGGATCGCGAGCAGTACTTC. This encodes CASSARDREQYF.